The 20 T cell receptor beta chains below come from one sample, sequenced in a study of T-cell reconstitution after alpha-beta-depleted transplantation in children. Preparation of the TCRbeta library was carried out with unique molecular identifiers. Via MiXCR, TCRdb re-called the PCR reads, giving one row per CDR3 protein. The sample includes fewer than 700,000 distinct CDR3 sequences, roughly 23% seen only once; the top ten take around 14%. Sequenced material: PBMCs, mostly from graft donor cells, taken 360 days after TCRalphabeta/CD19-depleted stem cell transplant. The receptor set was obtained from a boy in the first two years of life who had a stem cell transplant for acute myeloid leukemia, so the T cells may come from the graft donor.

This clonotype was counted between two and nine times. J is TRBJ1-5 and V is TRBV20-1, with 10 bases that match TRBD1. The trim removed 3 bases at V and 0 bases at J, leaving 5 bases unmatched. The germline CDR1 and CDR2 sequences are DFQATT and SNEGSKA (reference sequence). CDR3 size: 16 residues. The CDR3 reads CSASGQGEYSNQPQHF. The CDR3 DNA reads as TGCAGTGCTAGTGGACAGGGGGAATATAGCAATCAGCCCCAGCATTTT.

V and J are TRBV7-2 and TRBJ2-2, with TRBD2 matching over 10 bases. The CDR3 totals 15 residues. Germline trimming cut 2 bases from V and 7 bases from J; bases unmatched to any gene: 4. Germline V CDR1 and CDR2: SGHTA, FQGNSA. CDR3 sequence (DNA): TGTGCCAGCAGCTTACGAGGGACTAGCGTCGGGGAGCTGTTTTTT. Amino acid sequence: CASSLRGTSVGELFF. Complete variable domain (other parts from reference TRBV7-2 and TRBJ2-2): GAGVSQSPSNKVTEKGKDVELRCDPISGHTALYWYRQSLGQGLEFLIYFQGNSAPDKSGLPSDRFSAERTGGSVSTLTIQRTQQEDSAVYLCASSLRGTSVGELFFGEGSRLTVL.

This clonotype was observed many times. J is TRBJ2-3 and V is TRBV20-1; no clear D. Looked up from germline, CDR1 is DFQATT and CDR2 is SNEGSKA (reference sequence). The CDR3 has 12 amino acids. V lost 1 base and J lost 2, with 4 bases in between. The CDR3 is CSARGFTDTQYF. CDR3 sequence (DNA): TGCAGTGCTAGAGGTTTCACAGATACGCAGTATTTT.

This clonotype has a handful of counts. The chain carries TRBV20-1 and TRBJ2-7, with D perhaps matching TRBD2 (7 bases). This CDR3 is built from 14 residues. Germline CDR1 reads DFQATT; CDR2 reads SNEGSKA (reference sequence). The germline V and J ends were trimmed by 5 bases and 1 base, with 15 bases remaining between them. The CDR3 DNA is TGCAGTGCTGGGGGAGGGGGGGCGTCCTACGAGCAGTACTTC. Protein sequence: CSAGGGGASYEQYF.

The gene calls are TRBV6-1 and TRBJ1-3, with D tentatively TRBD1 (5 bases). Germline-derived CDR1 and CDR2 are MNHNS and SASEGT. The CDR3 contains 15 residues. Trimming cost V 4 bases and J 2 bases, with 12 bases left between them. The CDR3 sequence is CASSATVLTGNTIYF. The CDR3 region has the DNA TGTGCCAGCAGTGCGACAGTCTTAACTGGAAACACCATATATTTT.

Ten or more counts support this clonotype. CDR3 sequence: CAVSLAGGPSEFF. In nucleotides, the CDR3 is TGTGCCGTCTCACTAGCGGGGGGGCCAAGCGAGTTCTTC. This sequence joins TRBV27 and TRBJ2-1; 13 positions match TRBD2. Per germline, CDR1 MNHEY and CDR2 SMNVEV (reference sequence). The ends lost 11 bases at V and 14 bases at J; junction bases unmatched: 12. The CDR3 totals 13 residues.

This chain joins TRBV7-2 and TRBJ2-7, with D possibly TRBD2 on 5 matching bases. Germline-derived CDR1 and CDR2 are SGHTA and FQGNSA. CDR3 length: 15 amino acids. V was trimmed by 1 base and J by 3 bases, leaving 13 bases between them. The DNA of the CDR3 is TGTGCCAGCAGCTTAGGGGCGGGTCGCAACTACGAGCAGTACTTC. The encoded protein is CASSLGAGRNYEQYF.

CDR3 region: CSGIGARVFNTEAFF. The CDR3, as DNA: TGCAGTGGAATAGGGGCCCGAGTGTTTAACACTGAAGCTTTCTTT. The rearrangement links TRBV20-1 to TRBJ1-1, with D perhaps TRBD1 (5 bases). Trimming took off 7 bases at V and 2 bases at J, with 20 bases between the two ends. This CDR3 contains 15 residues. Germline values: CDR1 DFQATT, CDR2 SNEGSKA (reference sequence).

The chain combines TRBV29-1 with TRBJ2-6; possibly TRBD2 for D (5 bases). Germline CDR1 SQVTM, CDR2 ANQGSEA. V lost 2 bases, J lost 0 bases, and 11 bases lay in between. The CDR3 consists of 16 residues. Written as DNA, the CDR3 is TGCAGCGTTGAACGGGAAGGTCCCTCTGGGGCCAACGTCCTGACTTTC. It specifies CSVEREGPSGANVLTF.

This clonotype was picked up a small number of times. V gene TRBV20-1 combines with J gene TRBJ2-3; D call uncertain. CDR1 is DFQATT and CDR2 is SNEGSKA in the germline V gene (reference sequence). V was shortened by 0 bases and J by 6 bases, with 16 bases between the two germline ends. CDR3 length: 15 amino acids. The DNA of the CDR3 is TGCAGTGCTAGAGAGGTGACGCGCCGAGCGGATACGCAGTATTTT. It yields the protein CSAREVTRRADTQYF.

This clonotype has at least ten counts. The CDR3 sequence is CASSSPGGRGNSRGTQYF. CDR3 in DNA: TGTGCCAGCAGTTCCCCTGGGGGGCGGGGAAACTCCCGGGGTACGCAGTATTTT. This sequence joins TRBV28 and TRBJ2-3; either TRBD1 or TRBD2 may fit D (6 bases each). The germline CDR1 and CDR2 sequences are MDHEN and SYDVKM. V shed 4 bases and J shed 8 bases, with 28 bases lying between them. The CDR3 is 18 residues long. Together with reference TRBV28 and TRBJ2-3, the CDR3 gives the full variable domain: DVKVTQSSRYLVKRTGEKVFLECVQDMDHENMFWYRQDPGLGLRLIYFSYDVKMKEKGDIPEGYSVSREKKERFSLILESASTNQTSMYLCASSSPGGRGNSRGTQYFGPGTRLTVL.

This clonotype came up many times. Here the CDR3 omits its conserved ending phenylalanine or tryptophan, so a read error is the likely source. The chain joins TRBV3-1 to TRBJ1-2; 9 positions match TRBD1. The V gene's germline CDR1 is LGHDT and CDR2 YNNKEL (reference sequence). Unmatched junction bases numbered 9, after V lost 2 bases and J lost 5 bases. The CDR3 extends over 16 amino acids. The CDR3 loop reads CASSQLGQGSGYGYTL. Written as DNA, the CDR3 is TGTGCCAGCAGCCAACTTGGACAGGGGAGCGGGTATGGCTACACCCTC.

The chain links TRBV6-5 to TRBJ2-1; D is unresolved. The CDR3 sequence is 14 residues long. Trimming took 2 bases from V and 0 from J, leaving 5 bases between them. CDR1 MNHEY and CDR2 SVGAGI come from the germline V gene. Written as DNA, the CDR3 is TGTGCCAGCAGTTACGCCGTCTCCTACAATGAGCAGTTCTTC. Translation: CASSYAVSYNEQFF.

This clonotype was observed a few times. This rearrangement joins TRBV20-1 to TRBJ2-1; D is undetermined. The V gene's germline CDR1 is DFQATT and CDR2 SNEGSKA (reference sequence). Trimming took off 0 bases at V and 0 bases at J, with 12 bases between the two ends. The CDR3 runs 16 residues. The CDR3 nucleotides read TGCAGTGCTAGAGACCCGGACGGAAGCTCCTACAATGAGCAGTTCTTC. Its translation: CSARDPDGSSYNEQFF.

This clonotype has a count of ten or more. The chain combines TRBV12-3 or TRBV12-4 with TRBJ1-6; TRBD1 is a possible D gene (6 bases). The CDR3 is 14 residues long. V was shortened by 5 bases and J by 7 bases, with 12 bases between the two germline ends. CDR3 protein: CASSQQGWNSPLHF. In DNA form, the CDR3 reads TGTGCCAGCAGTCAACAGGGTTGGAATTCACCCCTCCACTTT.

This clonotype appeared a few times. The genes are TRBV5-1 and TRBJ2-3; TRBD2 might be the D (7 bases). This CDR3 spans 15 amino acids. The V end was cut by 0 bases, the J end by 5 bases, with 13 bases between. Germline assignment: CDR1 SGHRS and CDR2 YFSETQ. The CDR3 is CASSLGAGDKDTQYF. DNA of the CDR3: TGCGCCAGCAGCTTGGGGGCGGGGGACAAAGATACGCAGTATTTT. Full variable domain (outside the CDR3, taken from reference TRBV5-1 and TRBJ2-3): KAGVTQTPRYLIKTRGQQVTLSCSPISGHRSVSWYQQTPGQGLQFLFEYFSETQRNKGNFPGRFSGRQFSNSRSEMNVSTLELGDSALYLCASSLGAGDKDTQYFGPGTRLTVL.

V is TRBV6-1 and J is TRBJ2-2; no reliable D call. This CDR3 has 14 residues. Trimming cost V 7 bases and J 0 bases, with 9 bases left between them. CDR1 and CDR2 (germline): MNHNS, SASEGT. In DNA form, the CDR3 reads TGTGCCAGCAAAGTGGCCTCGAACACCGGGGAGCTGTTTTTT. Translated: CASKVASNTGELFF.

This clonotype was counted a few times. J is TRBJ1-6 and V is TRBV21-1. TRBV21-1 is a recognized pseudogene. CDR3 length: 14 amino acids. Here the CDR3 DNA reads TGTGCCAGCAGCAAAGAGGACTGCAATTCACCCCTCCACTTT. Translating gives CASSKEDCNSPLHF.

This sequence joins TRBV11-1 and TRBJ2-1; 10 bases are a match to TRBD2. The V segment lost 5 bases and the J segment 4 bases; nucleotides outside the gene matches: 17. The CDR3 totals 19 residues. CDR1 SGHAT and CDR2 FQDESV come from the germline V gene (reference sequence). In DNA form, the CDR3 reads TGTGCCAGCAGCACGGAGCGGGGGGGCTTCCCCTTTACTTACAATGAGCAGTTCTTC. Translating it yields CASSTERGGFPFTYNEQFF.

This clonotype was recorded a few times. This chain joins TRBV7-2 and TRBJ1-6; TRBD1 matches at 9 bases. CDR1 SGHTA and CDR2 FQGNSA come from the germline V gene. The CDR3 consists of 15 residues. Trimming removed 5 bases from V and 7 bases from J; junction bases left unmatched: 6. CDR3 in amino acids: CASSPQQGANSPLHF. DNA for the CDR3: TGTGCCAGCAGCCCGCAACAGGGGGCGAATTCACCCCTCCACTTT.